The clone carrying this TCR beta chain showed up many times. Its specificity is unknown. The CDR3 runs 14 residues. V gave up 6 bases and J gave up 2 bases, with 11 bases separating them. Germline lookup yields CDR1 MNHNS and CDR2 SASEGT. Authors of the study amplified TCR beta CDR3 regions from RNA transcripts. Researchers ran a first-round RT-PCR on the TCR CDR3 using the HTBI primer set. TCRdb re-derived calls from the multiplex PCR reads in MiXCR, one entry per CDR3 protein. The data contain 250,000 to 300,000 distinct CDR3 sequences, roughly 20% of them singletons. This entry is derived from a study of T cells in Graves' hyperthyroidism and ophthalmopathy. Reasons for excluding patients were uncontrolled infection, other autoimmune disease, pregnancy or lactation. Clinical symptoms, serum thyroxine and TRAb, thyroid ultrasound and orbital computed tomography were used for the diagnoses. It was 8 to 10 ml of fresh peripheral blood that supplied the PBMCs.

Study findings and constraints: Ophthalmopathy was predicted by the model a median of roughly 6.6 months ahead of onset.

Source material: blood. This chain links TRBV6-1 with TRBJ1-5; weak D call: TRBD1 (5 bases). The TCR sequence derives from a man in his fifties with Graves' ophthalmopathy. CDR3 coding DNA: TGTGCCAGCAGACCCCAGGGCGGCAATCAGCCCCAGCATTTT. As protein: CASRPQGGNQPQHF.